The text below deals with one T cell receptor beta chain. The clone's antigen remains unknown. No per-base quality is available; no much larger clone lies one base away. Using the deep immunoSEQ assay, TCR CDR3 regions were amplified from genomic DNA by multiplex PCR. For each cell subset, the extracted genomic DNA was distributed evenly across all wells of several immunoSEQ 96-well plates, and each plate served as one replicate. For unsorted PBMC, approximately 0.3 ug of genomic DNA, equivalent to around 30,000 T cell genomes, went into each replicate PCR. Genomic DNA from unsorted PBMC was sequenced over ten immunoSEQ deep assay plates. The purified libraries were quantified using a Qubit 3.0 fluorometer, sized with a Bioanalyzer 2100, and then quantified again using the KAPA Library Quantification kit. Every immunoSEQ 96-well plate was sequenced on a dedicated single-read 150-cycle Illumina NextSeq 550 flow cell. For the original study's pipeline: Because the immunoSEQ output held only junctional sequences and lacked quality scores, the filtering could not match the filtering applied to full-length reads. To assign V/J genes and CDR3, sequences were annotated against IMGT germline references using PyIR, a Python wrapper for IgBLAST v1.9. Reads were removed for weak V/J assignments (E-value above 1e-6), missing CDR3, stop codons, out-of-frame junctions, or ambiguous translated residues. A V3J clonotype was defined by an identical inferred V gene, J gene, and CDR3 amino acid sequence. Percentage overlap between repertoires was calculated by dividing the number of shared unique clonotypes by the size of the smaller repertoire. Repertoire richness was assessed with RTK rarefaction, the Chao1 estimator, and Recon v2.1 estimates of unobserved clonotypes. TCRdb's version of the immuneACCESS table is confined to in-frame rearrangements and falls short of the full clone set. An unresolved V gene accounts for under half of the shortfall where checked; the remainder is of unknown origin. That table is the source of V, J and clone size, and D and trimming were worked out from the DNA. The sample table contains under 600,000 clones; only one count was recorded for 75% to 80% of them. The ten largest clones add up to approximately 13% of the sample.

The cysteine opens and the phenylalanine closes a CDR3 of 15 amino acids. Of the read, only the CDR3 DNA is kept; its 45 bases are in frame from base 1. Relative to germline, V is missing 4 bases and J is missing 3 bases, with 7 bases of the junction outside any gene match. CDR1 LGHNA and CDR2 YNFKEQ were looked up in the germline V gene. The donors were healthy, HIV-negative adults who had no recently reported acute infections or vaccinations. Only Caucasian adults living in Nashville, Tennessee, USA were represented among the donors. In the unsorted samples, roughly 90 million PBMCs were counted, and genomic DNA was extracted using the QIAamp DNA Blood Mini kit. Blood was collected by leukapheresis, and PBMCs were isolated by Ficoll-Histopaque density gradient centrifugation and then cryopreserved in liquid nitrogen vapor phase. The sample comes from a study of shared clonotypes between healthy human individuals (dated by TCRdb to 2019 to 2021). Context from the whole study: The cohort included three men and two women between 18 and 49 years of age. Libraries were prepared and TCR repertoires were sequenced by different laboratories using diverse techniques, in order to increase sequencing depth and limit assay-specific biases. Blood TCR repertoires of about five healthy adults were deeply sequenced to estimate repertoire size and the extent of clonotype sharing between individuals. Between about 0.85 and 9.5 billion PBMCs per donor were obtained by leukapheresis. Findings and caveats that apply to the study as a whole: Pairwise subsampling indicated that sequencing depth was expected to affect the degree of clonotype sharing among donors. Sampling was limited to blood, and TCR repertoires in tissue likely differ from TCR repertoires in blood. The small number of donors limited the genetic and exposure-history diversity represented.

This TCR derives from a woman between 40 and 55 years old in good health. Some clones in this sample may be carry-over from other donors' samples. Recombination joined TRBV4-2 with TRBJ2-3; 7 bases in the junction line up with TRBD2. The specimen was PBMCs. At the DNA level, the sequence is TGTGCCAGCAGCCTCGCGGGAGATCGGACAGATACGCAGTATTTT. Translation gives CASSLAGDRTDTQYF.